One and the same sample provided the 2 T cell receptor beta chains below, sequenced in a study of blood T cell repertoires in COVID-19. Clones were sequenced by immunoSEQ multiplex PCR, and TCRdb holds only the in-frame ones, with some missing. The sample yields 150,000 to 200,000 clones, 81% seen once. The material sequenced was peripheral blood. The receptor set was obtained from a man aged 55 to 70 with active or convalescent COVID-19.

The chain links TRBV5-4 to TRBJ2-1; the D gene is possibly TRBD1 (6 bases). V was shortened by 1 base and J by 0 bases, with 11 bases between the two germline ends. Germline loops: CDR1 SGHNT, CDR2 YYREEE (reference sequence). The CDR3 extends over 16 amino acids. CDR3 sequence (DNA): TGTGCCAGCAGCTTGAGACAGGCGAGCTCCTACAATGAGCAGTTCTTC. Its protein is CASSLRQASSYNEQFF.

The V call is TRBV5-6, the J call TRBJ1-5, with D unclear. Trimming left V 4 bases short and J 0 bases short, with 8 bases between. Germline-derived CDR1 and CDR2 are SGHDT and YYEEEE. The CDR3 is 14 residues long. The CDR3 DNA sequence: TGTGCCAGCAGCCTGGTCGGTAGCAATCAGCCCCAGCATTTT. This translates into CASSLVGSNQPQHF.